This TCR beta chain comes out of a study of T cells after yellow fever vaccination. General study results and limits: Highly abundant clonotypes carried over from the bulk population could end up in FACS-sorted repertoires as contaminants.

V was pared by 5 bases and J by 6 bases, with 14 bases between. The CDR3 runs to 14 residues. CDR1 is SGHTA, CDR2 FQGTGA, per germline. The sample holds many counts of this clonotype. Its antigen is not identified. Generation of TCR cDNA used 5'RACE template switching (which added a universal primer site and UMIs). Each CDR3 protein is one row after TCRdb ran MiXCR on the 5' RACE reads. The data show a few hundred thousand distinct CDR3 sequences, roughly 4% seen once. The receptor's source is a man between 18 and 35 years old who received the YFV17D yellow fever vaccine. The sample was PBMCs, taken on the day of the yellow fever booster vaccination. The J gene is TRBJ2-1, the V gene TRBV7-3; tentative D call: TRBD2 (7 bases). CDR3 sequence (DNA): TGTGCCAGCAGCCCGGGGGGCTGGGGCAATGAGCAGTTCTTC. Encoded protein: CASSPGGWGNEQFF. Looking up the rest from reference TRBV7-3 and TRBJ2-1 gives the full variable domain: GAGVSQTPSNKVTEKGKYVELRCDPISGHTALYWYRQSLGQGPEFLIYFQGTGAADDSGLPNDRFFAVRPEGSVSTLKIQRTERGDSAVYLCASSPGGWGNEQFFGPGTRLTVL.